These 14 T cell receptor beta chains originate from one sample sequenced in a study of blood T cell repertoires in COVID-19. Profiled with immunoSEQ multiplex PCR; TCRdb holds only in-frame clones, not every one. The sample consists of about 52,000 clones, under 90% of them appearing once. Sequenced: peripheral blood. The source is a man aged 70 or older with acute or convalescent COVID-19.

CDR3 protein: CASSSSVSSYNEQFF. The CDR3 bases are TGTGCCAGCAGCTCCTCAGTAAGCTCCTACAATGAGCAGTTCTTC. The genes are TRBV7-6 and TRBJ2-1; D gene ambiguous. V lost 4 bases and J lost 0, with 10 bases in between. Germline lookup yields CDR1 SGHVS and CDR2 FNYEAQ. CDR3 size: 15 residues.

The V call is TRBV6-6, the J call TRBJ1-1, with 9 bases that match TRBD1. Germline V gene lookup returns CDR1 MNHNY and CDR2 SVGAGI (reference sequence). V shed 5 bases and J 5 bases; nucleotides not matched to a gene: 24. This CDR3 has 20 amino acids. In nucleotides, the CDR3 is TGTGCCAGCAGTCAACATGCACTCTCGGGTGACAGGGGGAGAGGAACTGAAGCTTTCTTT. Translated: CASSQHALSGDRGRGTEAFF.

V is TRBV7-2 and J is TRBJ2-6; possibly TRBD1 for D (6 bases). Trimming left V 6 bases short and J 4 bases short, with 19 bases between. The length of the CDR3 is 17 residues. In germline, CDR1 is SGHTA, CDR2 FQGNSA. CDR3 amino acids: CASRPLDRSRGANVLTF. CDR3 DNA: TGTGCCAGCAGGCCACTCGACAGGTCAAGAGGGGCCAACGTCCTGACTTTC.

The chain has TRBV15 and TRBJ2-3, with D possibly matching TRBD2 (5 bases). The CDR3 runs to 16 residues. The germline V gene has CDR1 LNHNV and CDR2 YYDKDF (reference sequence). Trimming cost V 5 bases and J 2 bases, with 17 bases left between them. In DNA, the CDR3 is TGTGCCACCAGCGGCAGGCAGCGGTATCCCACAGATACGCAGTATTTT. It specifies CATSGRQRYPTDTQYF. Complete variable domain (other parts from reference TRBV15 and TRBJ2-3): DAMVIQNPRYQVTQFGKPVTLSCSQTLNHNVMYWYQQKSSQAPKLLFHYYDKDFNNEADTPDNFQSRRPNTSFCFLDIRSPGLGDTAMYLCATSGRQRYPTDTQYFGPGTRLTVL.

This sequence joins TRBV5-5 and TRBJ2-1; 11 bases match TRBD2. V lost 0 bases to trimming and J lost 4 bases; unmatched junction nucleotides: 3. Germline V gives CDR1 SGHKS, CDR2 YYEKEE (reference sequence). This CDR3 spans 16 amino acids. The CDR3 protein is CASSLASSGGYNEQFF. CDR3 bases: TGTGCCAGCAGCTTGGCATCTAGCGGGGGGTACAATGAGCAGTTCTTC.

The CDR3 protein is CASTSTNTGYTF. The CDR3, as DNA: TGCGCCAGCACGAGTACGAATACGGGCTACACCTTC. The chain recombines TRBV10-2 with TRBJ1-2; no reliable D call. This CDR3 has 12 amino acids. Germline CDR1 reads WSHSY; CDR2 reads SAAADI. Deletions cut 7 bases from V and 8 bases from J, with 14 bases between.

This chain uses TRBV30 with TRBJ2-5; possibly TRBD2 for D (7 bases). Germline loops: CDR1 GTSNPN, CDR2 SVGIG (reference sequence). The CDR3 has 13 residues. The CDR3 here is CVGGGRIQETQYF. Written as DNA, the CDR3 is TGTGTTGGGGGGGGCCGCATCCAAGAGACCCAGTACTTC.

This clone was counted a single time. This chain connects TRBV7-2 to TRBJ2-1, with TRBD2 matching over 7 bases. The CDR3 runs to 14 residues. The germline gives CDR1 SGHTA, CDR2 FQGNSA. The V gene end was trimmed by 5 bases and the J gene end by 2 bases; junction bases not matched to a gene: 3. The CDR3 bases are TGTGCCAGCAGCCAAGGGACTACCTACAATGAGCAGTTCTTC. As protein: CASSQGTTYNEQFF.

The chain carries TRBV9 and TRBJ1-4, with D possibly TRBD1 on 5 matching bases. Germline values: CDR1 SGDLS, CDR2 YYNGEE. V gave up 0 bases and J gave up 3 bases, with 6 bases separating them. The CDR3 spans 14 residues. In DNA form, the CDR3 reads TGTGCCAGCAGCGTAGGGGGGGCTAATGAAAAACTGTTTTTT. Residues: CASSVGGANEKLFF.

This clone was found once. The rearrangement links TRBV7-6 to TRBJ2-2; 12 positions match TRBD2. J lost 7 bases, V lost 6 bases, and 12 bases had no gene match. Germline CDR1 SGHVS, CDR2 FNYEAQ. This CDR3 has 17 amino acids. CDR3 region: CASSLNPSGGALGELFF. The DNA for the CDR3 is TGTGCCAGCAGTCTAAACCCTAGCGGGGGGGCTCTCGGGGAGCTGTTTTTT. Looking up the rest from reference TRBV7-6 and TRBJ2-2 gives the full variable domain: GAGVSQSPRYKVTKRGQDVALRCDPISGHVSLYWYRQALGQGPEFLTYFNYEAQQDKSGLPNDRFSAERPEGSISTLTIQRTEQRDSAMYRCASSLNPSGGALGELFFGEGSRLTVL.

The chain uses TRBV5-1 and TRBJ2-6; D is possibly TRBD1 (5 bases). In germline, CDR1 is SGHRS, CDR2 YFSETQ. The V end lost 0 bases, the J end lost 0 bases, and 7 bases lay between the germline ends. CDR3 length: 16 amino acids. Here the CDR3 DNA reads TGCGCCAGCAGCTTGGATACAGGCTCTGGGGCCAACGTCCTGACTTTC. This gives the protein CASSLDTGSGANVLTF.

The V and J genes are TRBV5-1 and TRBJ2-5, with D possibly matching TRBD2 (6 bases). Trimming stripped 3 bases from V and 1 base from J, with 10 bases between. The CDR3 has 14 residues. The germline CDR1 and CDR2 sequences are SGHRS and YFSETQ. The CDR3 DNA sequence: TGCGCCAGCAGCTATAATAGCGGCCAAGAGACCCAGTACTTC. Its translation is CASSYNSGQETQYF.

V is TRBV5-8 and J is TRBJ2-2; 9 bases align to TRBD1. Trimming cost V 0 bases and J 4 bases; bases outside gene matches: 7. Germline CDR1 SGHTS, CDR2 YDEGEE. CDR3 size: 17 residues. CDR3 in amino acids: CASSLGLTGGTTGELFF. The CDR3 region has the DNA TGTGCCAGCAGCTTGGGTCTAACAGGGGGCACCACCGGGGAGCTGTTTTTT.

The genes are TRBV5-1 and TRBJ2-2; 9 nucleotides agree with TRBD2. The CDR3 has 15 residues. With V trimmed by 5 bases and J by 7 bases, 9 bases remained unmatched. Germline V gives CDR1 SGHRS, CDR2 YFSETQ. The CDR3 nucleotides read TGCGCCAGCAGTGGCGTTAGCGGGAGTTTCGGGGAGCTGTTTTTT. Its protein is CASSGVSGSFGELFF.